This T cell receptor (beta chain) was documented in a study of response to subunit inactivated influenza vaccine. Germline lookup yields CDR1 SGHTA and CDR2 FQGNSA. V lost 1 base to trimming and J lost 3 bases; unmatched junction nucleotides: 4. This CDR3 contains 15 residues. General study results and limits: The authors suggested that every seasonal influenza vaccination recruits few new T cells.

MiXCR, applied by TCRdb to the RT-PCR reads, yields one record per CDR3 protein. The data show 150,000 to 200,000 distinct CDR3 sequences, around a tenth seen once. This clonotype was found a few times. Its antigen is unidentified. J is TRBJ2-7 and V is TRBV7-2; 9 positions match TRBD2. The clonotype was recovered from a man aged 45-65 years who received an inactivated influenza vaccine. The input for sequencing was non-naive T cells sorted from PBMCs, taken on the day of vaccination. The CDR3 nucleotides are TGTGCCAGCAGCTTAGTGGCTAGCGGGAACTACGAGCAGTACTTC. Its protein product is CASSLVASGNYEQYF.